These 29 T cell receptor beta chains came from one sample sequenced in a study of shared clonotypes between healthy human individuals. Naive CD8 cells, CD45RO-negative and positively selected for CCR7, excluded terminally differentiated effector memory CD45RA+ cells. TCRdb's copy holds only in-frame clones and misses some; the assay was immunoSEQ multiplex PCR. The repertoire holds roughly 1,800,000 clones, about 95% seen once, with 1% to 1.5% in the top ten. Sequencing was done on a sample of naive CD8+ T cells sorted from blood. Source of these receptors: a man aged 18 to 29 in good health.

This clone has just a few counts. CDR3 sequence: CASSLIPGSGNTIYF. The CDR3 DNA reads TGTGCCAGCAGCTTAATCCCGGGCTCTGGAAACACCATATATTTT. The V and J genes are TRBV7-3 and TRBJ1-3; no firm D call. CDR1 and CDR2 from the germline V gene are SGHTA and FQGTGA. V was clipped by 1 base and J by 0 bases, with 7 bases between them. The CDR3 spans 15 residues.

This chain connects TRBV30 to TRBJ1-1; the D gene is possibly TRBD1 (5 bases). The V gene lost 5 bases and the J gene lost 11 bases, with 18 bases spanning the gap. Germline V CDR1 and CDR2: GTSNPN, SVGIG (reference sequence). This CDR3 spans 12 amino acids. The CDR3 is CAWSFHWGAAFF. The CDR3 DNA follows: TGTGCCTGGTCCTTCCATTGGGGCGCCGCTTTCTTT. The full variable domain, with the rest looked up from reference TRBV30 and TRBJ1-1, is SQTIHQWPATLVQPVGSPLSLECTVEGTSNPNLYWYRQAAGRGLQLLFYSVGIGQISSEVPQNLSASRPQDRQFILSSKKLLLSDSGFYLCAWSFHWGAAFFGQGTRLTVV.

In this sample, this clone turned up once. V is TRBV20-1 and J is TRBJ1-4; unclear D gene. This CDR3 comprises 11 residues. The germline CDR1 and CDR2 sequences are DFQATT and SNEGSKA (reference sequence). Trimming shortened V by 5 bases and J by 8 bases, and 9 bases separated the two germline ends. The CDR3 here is CSADWGEKLFF. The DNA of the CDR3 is TGCAGTGCTGACTGGGGAGAAAAACTGTTTTTT.

CDR3 amino acids: CSVVIQGTEAFF. As DNA, the CDR3 is TGCAGCGTTGTTATCCAGGGCACTGAAGCTTTCTTT. The rearrangement uses TRBV29-1 and TRBJ1-1, with D perhaps matching TRBD1 (5 bases). Trimming shortened V by 4 bases and J by 4 bases, and 10 bases separated the two germline ends. The CDR3 runs 12 residues. Germline CDR1 is SQVTM and CDR2 is ANQGSEA.

CDR3 protein: CASSLTGTGSLEQYF. CDR3 DNA sequence: TGTGCCAGCAGCTTAACCGGGACAGGGTCTCTCGAGCAGTACTTC. This chain uses TRBV7-9 with TRBJ2-7, with TRBD1 matching over 9 bases. V lost 2 bases and J lost 6; bases outside the gene matches: 8. This CDR3 spans 15 amino acids. CDR1 SEHNR and CDR2 FQNEAQ come from the germline V gene (reference sequence).

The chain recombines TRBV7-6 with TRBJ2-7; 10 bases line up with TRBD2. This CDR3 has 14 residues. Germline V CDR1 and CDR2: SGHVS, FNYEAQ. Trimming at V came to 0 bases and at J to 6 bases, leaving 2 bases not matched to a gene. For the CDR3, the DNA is TGTGCCAGCAGCTTAGCTGGGACTAGCGTCGAGCAGTACTTC. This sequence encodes CASSLAGTSVEQYF.

CDR3 bases: TGCGCCAGCACTTCACAGTCGTCCTATGGCTACACCTTC. Protein product: CASTSQSSYGYTF. This chain connects TRBV10-2 to TRBJ1-2; D gene unclear. Germline loops: CDR1 WSHSY, CDR2 SAAADI. V shed 7 bases and J shed 4 bases, with 13 bases lying between them. The length of the CDR3 is 13 residues.

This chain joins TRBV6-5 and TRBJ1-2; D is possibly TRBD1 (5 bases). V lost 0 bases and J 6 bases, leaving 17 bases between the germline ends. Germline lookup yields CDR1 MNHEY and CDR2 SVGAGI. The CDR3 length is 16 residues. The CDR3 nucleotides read TGTGCCAGCAGTTACTCGATAGGGGTCTCGCGGGATGGCTACACCTTC. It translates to CASSYSIGVSRDGYTF.

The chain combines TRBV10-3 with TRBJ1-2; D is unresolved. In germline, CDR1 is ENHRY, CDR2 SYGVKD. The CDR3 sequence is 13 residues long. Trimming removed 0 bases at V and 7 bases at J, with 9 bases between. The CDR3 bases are TGTGCCATCAGTGAGTCCCCAGAATCTGGCTACACCTTC. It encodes CAISESPESGYTF.

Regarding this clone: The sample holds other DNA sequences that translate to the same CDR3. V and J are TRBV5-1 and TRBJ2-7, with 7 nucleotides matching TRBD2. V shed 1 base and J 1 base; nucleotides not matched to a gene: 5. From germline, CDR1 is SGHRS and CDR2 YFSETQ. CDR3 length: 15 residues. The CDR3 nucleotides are TGCGCCAGCAGCTTGAGCGGCGGGGGTTCCTACGAGCAGTACTTC. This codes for CASSLSGGGSYEQYF.

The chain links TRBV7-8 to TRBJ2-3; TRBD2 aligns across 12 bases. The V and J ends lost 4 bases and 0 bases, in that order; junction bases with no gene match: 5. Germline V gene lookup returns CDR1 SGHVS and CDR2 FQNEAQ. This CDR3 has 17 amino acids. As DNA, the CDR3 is TGTGCCAGCAGCTCCAGGACTAGCGGGACTAGCACAGATACGCAGTATTTT. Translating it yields CASSSRTSGTSTDTQYF.

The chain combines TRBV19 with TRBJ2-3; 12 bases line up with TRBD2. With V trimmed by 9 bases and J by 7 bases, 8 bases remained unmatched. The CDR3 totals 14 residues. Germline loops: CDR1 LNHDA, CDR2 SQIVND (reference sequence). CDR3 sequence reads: CASRLAGDPNTQYF. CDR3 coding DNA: TGTGCCAGCAGACTAGCGGGAGATCCGAATACGCAGTATTTT.

DNA of the CDR3: TGTGCCAGCAGCCAATGGGGGGGAACCGCCAATCAGCCCCAGCATTTT. Its protein product is CASSQWGGTANQPQHF. J is TRBJ1-5 and V is TRBV27, with D possibly TRBD1 on 5 matching bases. The germline V gene encodes CDR1 MNHEY and CDR2 SMNVEV (reference sequence). CDR3 length equals 16 residues. V gave up 6 bases and J gave up 3 bases, with 18 bases separating them.

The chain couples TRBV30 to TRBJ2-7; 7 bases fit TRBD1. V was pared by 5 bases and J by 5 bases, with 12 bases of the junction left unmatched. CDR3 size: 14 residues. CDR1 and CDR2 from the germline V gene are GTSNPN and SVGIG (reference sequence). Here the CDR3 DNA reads TGTGCCTGGGGCCAGGGCAGGGGGAACCACGAGCAGTACTTC. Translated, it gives CAWGQGRGNHEQYF.

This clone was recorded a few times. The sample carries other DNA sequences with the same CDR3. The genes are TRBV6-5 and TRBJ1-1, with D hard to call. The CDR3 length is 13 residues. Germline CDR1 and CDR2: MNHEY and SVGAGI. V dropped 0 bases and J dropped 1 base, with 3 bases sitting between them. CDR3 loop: CASSYSQNTEAFF. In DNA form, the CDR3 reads TGTGCCAGCAGTTACTCGCAGAACACTGAAGCTTTCTTT.

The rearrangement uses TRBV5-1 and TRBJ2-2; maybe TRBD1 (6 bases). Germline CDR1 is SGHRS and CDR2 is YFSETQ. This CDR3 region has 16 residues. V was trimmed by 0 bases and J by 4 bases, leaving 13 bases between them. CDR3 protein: CASSLAWGPSTGELFF. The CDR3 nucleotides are TGCGCCAGCAGCTTGGCCTGGGGGCCGAGCACCGGGGAGCTGTTTTTT. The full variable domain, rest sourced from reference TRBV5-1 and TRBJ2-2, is KAGVTQTPRYLIKTRGQQVTLSCSPISGHRSVSWYQQTPGQGLQFLFEYFSETQRNKGNFPGRFSGRQFSNSRSEMNVSTLELGDSALYLCASSLAWGPSTGELFFGEGSRLTVL.

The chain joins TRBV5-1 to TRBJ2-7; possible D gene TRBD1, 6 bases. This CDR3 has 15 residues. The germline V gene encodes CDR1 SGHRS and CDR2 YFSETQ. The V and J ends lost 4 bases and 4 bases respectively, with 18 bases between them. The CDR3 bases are TGCGCCAGCAGCGCTTGGGAACAGGGCGGGTACGAGCAGTACTTC. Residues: CASSAWEQGGYEQYF.

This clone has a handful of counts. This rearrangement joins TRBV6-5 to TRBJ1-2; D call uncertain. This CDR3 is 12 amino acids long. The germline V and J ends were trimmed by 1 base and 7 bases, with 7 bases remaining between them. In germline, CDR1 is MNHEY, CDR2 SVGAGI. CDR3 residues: CASSYWAGGYTF. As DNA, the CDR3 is TGTGCCAGCAGTTACTGGGCGGGTGGCTACACCTTC.

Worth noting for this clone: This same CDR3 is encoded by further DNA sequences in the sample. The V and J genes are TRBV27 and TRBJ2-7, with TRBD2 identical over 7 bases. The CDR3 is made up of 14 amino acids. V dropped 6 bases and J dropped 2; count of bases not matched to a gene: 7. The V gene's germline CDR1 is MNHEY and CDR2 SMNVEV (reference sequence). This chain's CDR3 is CASRPRGGTYEQYF. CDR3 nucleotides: TGTGCCAGCAGACCTCGCGGGGGTACCTACGAGCAGTACTTC.

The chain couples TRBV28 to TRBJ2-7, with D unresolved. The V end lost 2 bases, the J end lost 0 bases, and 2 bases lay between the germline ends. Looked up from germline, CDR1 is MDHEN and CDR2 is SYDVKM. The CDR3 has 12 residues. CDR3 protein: CASSLVSYEQYF. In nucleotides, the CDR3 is TGTGCCAGCAGTTTAGTCTCCTACGAGCAGTACTTC.

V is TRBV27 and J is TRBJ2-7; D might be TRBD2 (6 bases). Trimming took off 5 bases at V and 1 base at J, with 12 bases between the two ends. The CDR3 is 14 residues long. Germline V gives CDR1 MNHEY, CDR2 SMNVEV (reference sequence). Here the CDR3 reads CASSAGLGSYEQYF. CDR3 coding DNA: TGTGCCAGCAGTGCGGGACTGGGTTCCTACGAGCAGTACTTC.

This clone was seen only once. This CDR3 reads CAWGDKPGELFF. The CDR3 coding sequence is TGTGCCTGGGGAGACAAGCCCGGGGAGCTGTTTTTT. The chain links TRBV30 to TRBJ2-2; D is unresolved. The CDR3 covers 12 residues. Trimming pared 5 bases from V and 6 bases from J, leaving 10 bases between. Germline values: CDR1 GTSNPN, CDR2 SVGIG (reference sequence).

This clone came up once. The CDR3 here is CASSFAGGPNNEQFF. The CDR3, as DNA: TGTGCCAGCAGCTTCGCGGGGGGGCCGAACAATGAGCAGTTCTTC. The gene calls are TRBV5-4 and TRBJ2-1, with 9 bases aligning to TRBD2. The CDR3 contains 15 residues. J lost 5 bases, V lost 2 bases, and 5 bases had no gene match. CDR1 and CDR2 from the germline V gene are SGHNT and YYREEE (reference sequence).

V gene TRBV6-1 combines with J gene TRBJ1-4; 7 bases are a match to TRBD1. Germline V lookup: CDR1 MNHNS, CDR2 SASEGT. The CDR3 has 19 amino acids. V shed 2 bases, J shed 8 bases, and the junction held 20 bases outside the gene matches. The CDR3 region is CASSELPEDRPPRDEKLFF. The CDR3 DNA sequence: TGTGCCAGCAGTGAACTTCCGGAGGACAGGCCGCCGCGTGACGAAAAACTGTTTTTT.

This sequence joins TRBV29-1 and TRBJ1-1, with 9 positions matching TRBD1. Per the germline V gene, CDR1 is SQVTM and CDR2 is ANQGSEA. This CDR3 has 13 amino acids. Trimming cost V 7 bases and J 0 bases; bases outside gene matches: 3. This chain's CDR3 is CSDGTGMNTEAFF. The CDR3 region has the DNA TGCAGCGACGGGACAGGGATGAACACTGAAGCTTTCTTT.

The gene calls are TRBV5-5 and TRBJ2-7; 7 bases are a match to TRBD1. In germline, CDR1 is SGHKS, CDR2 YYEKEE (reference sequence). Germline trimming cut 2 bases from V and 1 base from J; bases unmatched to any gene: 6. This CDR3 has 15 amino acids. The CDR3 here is CASSFGQALSYEQYF. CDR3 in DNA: TGTGCCAGCAGCTTCGGACAGGCGCTATCCTACGAGCAGTACTTC.

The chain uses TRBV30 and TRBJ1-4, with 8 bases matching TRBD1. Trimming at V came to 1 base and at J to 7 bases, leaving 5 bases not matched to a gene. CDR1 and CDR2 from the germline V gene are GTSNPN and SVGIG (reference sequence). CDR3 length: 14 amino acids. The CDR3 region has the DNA TGTGCCTGGAGTGATGGACAGGGAATTGAAAAACTGTTTTTT. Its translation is CAWSDGQGIEKLFF.

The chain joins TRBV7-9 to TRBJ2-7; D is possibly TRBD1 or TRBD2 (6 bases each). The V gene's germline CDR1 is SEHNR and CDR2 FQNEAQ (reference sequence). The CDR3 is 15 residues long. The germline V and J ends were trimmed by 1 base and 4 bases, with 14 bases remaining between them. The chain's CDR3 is CASSLVTGGSYEQYF. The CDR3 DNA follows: TGTGCCAGCAGCTTAGTGACAGGAGGGAGTTACGAGCAGTACTTC.

The CDR3, as DNA: TGTGCCAGCAGCTTAAGTCTAGCCTCGGTGCAGCAGTACTTC. This translates into CASSLSLASVQQYF. The chain couples TRBV7-4 to TRBJ2-5; D is perhaps TRBD2 (5 bases). Germline V CDR1 and CDR2: SGHVT, SQSDAQ. The CDR3 runs 14 residues. V lost 2 bases and J lost 11, with 18 bases in between. Combining the CDR3 with reference TRBV7-4 and TRBJ2-5 gives the whole variable domain GAGVSQSPRYKVAKRGRDVALRCDSISGHVTLYWYRQTLGQGSEVLTYSQSDAQRDKSGRPSGRFSAERPERSVSTLKIQRTEQGDSAVYLCASSLSLASVQQYFGPGTRLLVL.